The text below deals with one T cell receptor (beta chain). Produced via immunoSEQ multiplex PCR; TCRdb's table is partial and in-frame only. The repertoire has approximately 260,000 clones, approximately 85% of them found once; the top ten carry 11%. The sample belongs to a study of blood T cell repertoires in COVID-19. Across the whole study: There were acute and convalescent COVID-19 samples, and they came from the United States, Italy and Spain. Sources were T cells, B-cell-depleted T cells, or PBMCs; the material itself was cDNA or gDNA.

This CDR3 has 21 residues. Losses at the gene ends were 0 bases for V and 9 bases for J; bases not matched to a gene: 22. Germline CDR1 reads LGHDT; CDR2 reads YNNKEL (reference sequence). The clonotype comes from a woman in her seventies with acute or convalescent COVID-19. Sample: peripheral blood. This rearrangement joins TRBV3-1 (or the pseudogene TRBV3-2) to TRBJ2-1; the match to TRBD2 covers 11 bases. CDR3: CASSQEPAWASGGTETLEQFF. Written as DNA, the CDR3 is TGTGCCAGCAGCCAAGAACCCGCGTGGGCTAGCGGGGGGACCGAGACACTTGAGCAGTTCTTC.